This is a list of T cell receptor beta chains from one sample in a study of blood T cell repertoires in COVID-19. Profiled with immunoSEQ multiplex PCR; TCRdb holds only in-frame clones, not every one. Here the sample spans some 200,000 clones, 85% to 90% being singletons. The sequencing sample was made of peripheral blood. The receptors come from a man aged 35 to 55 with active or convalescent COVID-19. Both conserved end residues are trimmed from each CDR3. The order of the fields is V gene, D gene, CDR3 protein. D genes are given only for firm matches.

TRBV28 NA ASSLGTSGAQY
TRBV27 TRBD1 ASSFAIGQGASEAF
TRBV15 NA ATSREELTDRNEKLF
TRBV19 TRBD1 ASSTRDSSYEQY
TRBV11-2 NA ASGDYGYT
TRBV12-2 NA ASRLRGHADYGYT
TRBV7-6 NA ASSLCRRPHPEAF
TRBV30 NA AWSVPPGIEPQH
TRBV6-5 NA ASDRTAGANVLT
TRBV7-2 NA ASSLTYPGRTGDTQY
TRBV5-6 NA ASIVQAGANVLT
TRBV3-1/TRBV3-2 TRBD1 ASSLTGWAEAF
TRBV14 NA ASSPDTYNEKLF
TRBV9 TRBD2 ASSSGTSVANEQF
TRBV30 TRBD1 AWKGQGSGYT
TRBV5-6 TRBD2 ASSSLTRGVEQY
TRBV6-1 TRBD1 ASSETGEGYT
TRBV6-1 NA ASSELRQSPDEKLF
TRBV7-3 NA ASSFLGGADTQY
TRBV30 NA AWNRGISYNEQF
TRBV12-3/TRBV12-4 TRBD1 ASSSQTGSAF
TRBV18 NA ASSPSRGTYEQY
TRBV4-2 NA ASSPPNLGEAF
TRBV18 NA ASSPFGSTGNTIY
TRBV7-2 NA ASSLDRLNQPQH
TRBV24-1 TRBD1 ATSDPTGIYGYT
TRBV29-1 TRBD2 SGGLAGSYEQY
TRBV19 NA ASSIDDEGPLYNQPQH
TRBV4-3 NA ASSQSLGDQETQY
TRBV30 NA AWSVQPHSPLH
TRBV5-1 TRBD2 ASSPWSGLAGRTDTQY
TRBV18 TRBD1 ASSRQGASNSPLH